Listed here are 13 T cell receptor beta chains from one sample, sequenced in a study of cytomegalovirus exposure and HLA in healthy donors. 60 Vbeta and 13 Jbeta primers were used in PCR. Some clones are missing from TCRdb's copy, which holds only in-frame ones; the method was immunoSEQ multiplex PCR. The sample has around 58,000 clones; approximately 80% are singletons. Sequencing was performed on PBMCs. These TCRs come from a female donor in good health and CMV-seronegative.

This chain links TRBV20-1 with TRBJ2-5; the match to TRBD2 covers 8 bases. CDR1 DFQATT and CDR2 SNEGSKA come from the germline V gene (reference sequence). The ends lost 7 bases at V and 11 bases at J; junction bases unmatched: 9. The CDR3 has 11 residues. The DNA for the CDR3 is TGCAGTGAAGCGAATCAGCGGGAGCAGTACTTC. It yields the protein CSEANQREQYF.

This clone was seen a few times. This chain joins TRBV7-9 and TRBJ2-3; 8 positions match TRBD1. From germline, CDR1 is SEHNR and CDR2 FQNEAQ (reference sequence). J lost 5 bases, V lost 2 bases, and 3 bases had no gene match. The CDR3 sequence is 14 residues long. The CDR3 reads CASSLMTGVDTQYF. CDR3 sequence (DNA): TGTGCCAGCAGCTTAATGACAGGGGTAGATACGCAGTATTTT.

V is TRBV9 and J is TRBJ2-3; 12 nucleotides line up with TRBD2. Germline V gene sequence: CDR1 SGDLS, CDR2 YYNGEE. There are 18 residues in the CDR3. With 3 bases clipped from V and 4 bases from J, the junction kept 12 bases outside the gene matches. Here the CDR3 DNA reads TGTGCCAGCAGCGCCGAATTAGGACTAGCGGGGTTCCCAGATACGCAGTATTTT. This encodes CASSAELGLAGFPDTQYF.

The chain combines TRBV7-3 with TRBJ1-3, with D maybe TRBD1 (6 bases). CDR1 and CDR2 from the germline V gene are SGHTA and FQGTGA. CDR3 length equals 16 residues. Trimming removed 2 bases at V and 3 bases at J, with 14 bases between. CDR3 amino acids: CASSLAPPDSGNTIYF. The CDR3 nucleotides read TGTGCCAGCAGCTTAGCCCCTCCGGACAGTGGAAACACCATATATTTT. Together with reference TRBV7-3 and TRBJ1-3, the CDR3 gives the full variable domain: GAGVSQTPSNKVTEKGKYVELRCDPISGHTALYWYRQSLGQGPEFLIYFQGTGAADDSGLPNDRFFAVRPEGSVSTLKIQRTERGDSAVYLCASSLAPPDSGNTIYFGEGSWLTVV.

The rearrangement uses TRBV2 and TRBJ2-5, with D perhaps matching TRBD2 (5 bases). Trimming cost V 4 bases and J 5 bases, with 11 bases left between them. This CDR3 is 13 amino acids long. CDR1 and CDR2 from the germline V gene are SNHLY and FYNNEI. CDR3 protein: CASSAEGRETQYF. The CDR3 region has the DNA TGTGCCAGCAGTGCTGAGGGTAGGGAGACCCAGTACTTC.

The V call is TRBV19, the J call TRBJ2-7, with TRBD1 identical over 7 bases. Trimming removed 2 bases from V and 3 bases from J; junction bases left unmatched: 7. Germline loops: CDR1 LNHDA, CDR2 SQIVND (reference sequence). The CDR3 totals 15 residues. CDR3 protein: CASSITTAGGYEQYF. DNA of the CDR3: TGTGCCAGTAGTATAACCACGGCAGGGGGCTACGAGCAGTACTTC. The whole variable domain, filled in from reference TRBV19 and TRBJ2-7, reads DGGITQSPKYLFRKEGQNVTLSCEQNLNHDAMYWYRQDPGQGLRLIYYSQIVNDFQKGDIAEGYSVSREKKESFPLTVTSAQKNPTAFYLCASSITTAGGYEQYFGPGTRLTVT.

The chain is built from TRBV7-6 and TRBJ1-1; D is perhaps TRBD1 (6 bases). Per the germline V gene, CDR1 is SGHVS and CDR2 is FNYEAQ. This CDR3 is 14 amino acids long. Trimming stripped 5 bases from V and 6 bases from J, with 16 bases between. DNA for the CDR3: TGTGCCAGCAGCCCGTGGGTGGACAGACCTGAAGCTTTCTTT. This gives the protein CASSPWVDRPEAFF.

This sequence joins TRBV2 and TRBJ1-2; unclear D gene. This CDR3 has 14 residues. V lost 6 bases and J 4 bases, leaving 15 bases between the germline ends. Germline CDR1 SNHLY, CDR2 FYNNEI. CDR3 amino acids: CASRAESTFYGYTF. The CDR3 DNA reads TGTGCCAGCAGGGCAGAATCAACCTTCTATGGCTACACCTTC.

The J gene is TRBJ1-1, the V gene TRBV21-1; the table's D call, TRBD1, was not checked against the DNA. TRBV21-1 is a listed pseudogene. The CDR3 extends over 14 amino acids. The CDR3 nucleotides are TGTGCCAGCAGACCAAGGGGATACGGCACTGAAGCTTTCTTT. Protein: CASRPRGYGTEAFF.

V gene TRBV5-1 combines with J gene TRBJ2-7; weak D call: TRBD1 (6 bases). Germline V CDR1 and CDR2: SGHRS, YFSETQ. The germline V and J ends were trimmed by 3 bases and 2 bases, with 15 bases remaining between them. This CDR3 is 15 amino acids long. The CDR3 coding sequence is TGCGCCAGCAGCTGGGGGCAGGGATGGCCCTACGAGCAGTACTTC. Translating gives CASSWGQGWPYEQYF.

The chain links TRBV5-4 to TRBJ2-3; D unclear. CDR3 size: 13 residues. Germline V gene sequence: CDR1 SGHNT, CDR2 YYREEE (reference sequence). V was trimmed by 3 bases and J by 2 bases, leaving 7 bases between them. CDR3 sequence: CASSSQDTDTQYF. The CDR3 nucleotides are TGTGCCAGCAGCTCCCAGGACACAGATACGCAGTATTTT.

The genes are TRBV7-9 and TRBJ1-1, with D possibly being TRBD1 (6 bases). V dropped 4 bases and J dropped 2 bases, with 11 bases sitting between them. Per germline, CDR1 SEHNR and CDR2 FQNEAQ (reference sequence). The length of the CDR3 is 14 residues. In DNA form, the CDR3 reads TGTGCCAGCAGCTCCCGGACAGCAAACACTGAAGCTTTCTTT. Translation gives CASSSRTANTEAFF. Variable domain in full (rest from reference TRBV7-9 and TRBJ1-1): DTGVSQNPRHKITKRGQNVTFRCDPISEHNRLYWYRQTLGQGPEFLTYFQNEAQLEKSRLLSDRFSAERPKGSFSTLEIQRTEQGDSAMYLCASSSRTANTEAFFGQGTRLTVV.

The chain links TRBV5-6 to TRBJ2-7; 8 bases map to TRBD1. After removal of 2 bases from V and 5 bases from J, the junction contained 6 bases not matched to a gene. Germline assignment: CDR1 SGHDT and CDR2 YYEEEE. The CDR3 consists of 14 residues. The CDR3 DNA sequence: TGTGCCAGCAGCTTTTTTCGACAGGGGAACGAGCAGTACTTC. As protein: CASSFFRQGNEQYF.